The rows below give T cell receptor beta chains drawn from one sample of a study of OX40 agonist ivuxolimab in advanced cancers. Some clones are missing from TCRdb's copy, which holds only in-frame ones; the method was immunoSEQ multiplex PCR. This sample carries around 82,000 clones, 70% to 90% of them seen once, and the ten largest clones take approximately 13%. Specimen: CD4+ or CD8+ T cells sorted from blood, collected in a trial of the OX40 agonist ivuxolimab. Receptors originate from an adult with an advanced solid tumor such as melanoma, head and neck, liver or kidney cancer. Each CDR3 is given with its conserved first and last residue. Clone size is stated in some rows and not others, as once, few, many or a class when expanded.

clone_size	v_call	j_call	cdr3_aa
NA	TRBV5-4	TRBJ2-5	CASIALRRTLETQYF
NA	TRBV18	TRBJ1-1	CASSPPTGRGFEAFF
NA	TRBV9	TRBJ2-2	CASSLQPSGSRANTGELFF
NA	TRBV5-4	TRBJ2-3	CASSSKVQGAEDTQYF
NA	TRBV7-3	TRBJ2-7	CASGGGRPYEQYF
once	TRBV9	TRBJ2-5	CASSVGGTGDETQYF
NA	TRBV6-4	TRBJ2-3	CASSDSAGTNADTQYF
NA	TRBV6-6	TRBJ1-4	CAVKGSTNEKLFF
few	TRBV5-6	TRBJ1-5	CASSLAAGQPQHF
NA	TRBV10-3	TRBJ2-7	CAISGGTLSYEQYF
NA	TRBV5-5	TRBJ2-7	CASSPGQGAGEQYF
NA	TRBV4-1	TRBJ2-1	CASSLRAGGGYYNEQFF
NA	TRBV6-5	TRBJ2-7	CASSGTGDYEQYF
NA	TRBV18	TRBJ2-7	CASSQGASGSYEQYF
NA	TRBV7-2	TRBJ2-7	CASSRRLAASSYEQYF
NA	TRBV4-1	TRBJ1-2	CASSQDIQPSYGYTF
NA	TRBV25-1	TRBJ2-7	CASGTEGYEQYF
NA	TRBV30	TRBJ2-1	CAWSPRVAEQFF
NA	TRBV29-1	TRBJ1-2	CSVEDSGSGYTF
NA	TRBV13	TRBJ1-4	CASSLSPAEKLFF